This passage covers 12 T cell receptor beta chains from one sample sequenced in a study of beta chain features in type 1 diabetes. Expressed TCRB transcripts were sequenced after all isolated RNA was converted to cDNA. TCRdb's copy holds only in-frame clones and misses some; the assay was immunoSEQ multiplex PCR. Here the sample spans some 400,000 clones, less than 15% being singletons. Material for sequencing was naive CD4+ T cells from blood. The source of these receptors is a woman aged 18-29 years in good health.

CDR3 amino acids: CSVDLTGSPYEQYF. CDR3 nucleotides: TGCAGCGTCGATTTGACAGGGAGCCCCTACGAGCAGTACTTC. The rearrangement uses TRBV29-1 and TRBJ2-7; TRBD1 matches 7 bases. There are 14 residues in the CDR3. V shed 6 bases and J 2 bases; nucleotides not matched to a gene: 10. The germline CDR1 and CDR2 sequences are SQVTM and ANQGSEA.

DNA of the CDR3: TGTGCCAGCTCACCGACAGAGCAAGAGACCCAGTACTTC. Translating it yields CASSPTEQETQYF. The J gene is TRBJ2-5, the V gene TRBV18; D is possibly TRBD1 (5 bases). The CDR3 runs 13 residues. Between the trimmed V and J ends, which lost 3 bases and 2 bases, there was a span of 7 bases. Germline values: CDR1 KGHSH, CDR2 LQKENI.

This sequence joins TRBV5-1 and TRBJ2-7; D unclear. CDR3 length: 12 residues. The ends were cut back, 4 bases at V and 4 bases at J, with 9 bases in the middle. CDR1 is SGHRS, CDR2 YFSETQ, per germline. DNA of the CDR3: TGCGCCAGCAGCACCACAAGTTACGAGCAGTACTTC. Protein: CASSTTSYEQYF.

This chain connects TRBV29-1 to TRBJ1-1, with TRBD1 identical over 9 bases. The CDR3 loop spans 15 amino acids. V gave up 6 bases and J gave up 2 bases; unmatched junction bases: 10. Germline V gives CDR1 SQVTM, CDR2 ANQGSEA. Here the CDR3 reads CSVNKPGQGNTEAFF. The CDR3 coding sequence is TGCAGCGTAAATAAGCCGGGACAGGGAAACACTGAAGCTTTCTTT.

This clone has a handful of counts. The rearrangement joins TRBV28 to TRBJ2-3, with D possibly matching TRBD1 (5 bases). Germline values: CDR1 MDHEN, CDR2 SYDVKM. V shed 3 bases and J shed 6 bases, with 13 bases lying between them. CDR3 length: 14 residues. The CDR3 spells CASSFAQGRDTQYF. Here the CDR3 DNA reads TGTGCCAGCAGTTTCGCTCAGGGAAGGGATACGCAGTATTTT.

V gene TRBV30 combines with J gene TRBJ2-7, with D unresolved. The CDR3 is 13 amino acids. Deletions cut 2 bases from V and 0 bases from J, with 8 bases between. CDR1 and CDR2 from the germline V gene are GTSNPN and SVGIG (reference sequence). CDR3 sequence: CAWSRGNSYEQYF. CDR3 DNA: TGTGCCTGGAGTCGAGGCAACTCCTACGAGCAGTACTTC.

This chain links TRBV2 with TRBJ2-2; 11 positions match TRBD2. V dropped 6 bases and J dropped 7; count of bases not matched to a gene: 16. Germline V CDR1 and CDR2: SNHLY, FYNNEI. CDR3 size: 18 residues. The CDR3 DNA follows: TGTGCCAGCAGGGACATCTGGACTAGCGGGCCCTCGATCGGGGAGCTGTTTTTT. The encoded protein is CASRDIWTSGPSIGELFF.

The chain uses TRBV30 and TRBJ2-7; 9 nucleotides line up with TRBD2. The V and J ends lost 4 bases and 4 bases, in that order; junction bases with no gene match: 5. Germline CDR1 is GTSNPN and CDR2 is SVGIG (reference sequence). The CDR3 loop spans 13 amino acids. CDR3 amino acids: CAWTSGIGYEQYF. CDR3 sequence (DNA): TGTGCCTGGACTAGCGGGATAGGATACGAGCAGTACTTC.

This rearrangement joins TRBV5-4 to TRBJ2-3; D not certain. The CDR3 covers 16 residues. The germline gives CDR1 SGHNT, CDR2 YYREEE (reference sequence). V lost 3 bases and J lost 2, with 16 bases in between. CDR3 in amino acids: CASSSTRVSTTDTQYF. In nucleotides, the CDR3 is TGTGCCAGCAGCTCAACCCGCGTCTCAACCACAGATACGCAGTATTTT. Using reference TRBV5-4 and TRBJ2-3 for the parts outside the CDR3, the full variable domain is ETGVTQSPTHLIKTRGQQVTLRCSSQSGHNTVSWYQQALGQGPQFIFQYYREEENGRGNFPPRFSGLQFPNYSSELNVNALELDDSALYLCASSSTRVSTTDTQYFGPGTRLTVL.

V gene TRBV9 combines with J gene TRBJ2-1; tentative D call: TRBD2 (5 bases). Germline V lookup: CDR1 SGDLS, CDR2 YYNGEE. Deletions cut 1 base from V and 0 bases from J, with 11 bases between. There are 16 residues in the CDR3. The CDR3 loop is CASSVLATSSYNEQFF. CDR3 coding DNA: TGTGCCAGCAGCGTACTAGCCACGAGCTCCTACAATGAGCAGTTCTTC. The full variable domain, rest sourced from reference TRBV9 and TRBJ2-1, is DSGVTQTPKHLITATGQRVTLRCSPRSGDLSVYWYQQSLDQGLQFLIQYYNGEERAKGNILERFSAQQFPDLHSELNLSSLELGDSALYFCASSVLATSSYNEQFFGPGTRLTVL.

The V call is TRBV19, the J call TRBJ2-1, with a possible D match to TRBD1 (6 bases). V was trimmed by 7 bases and J by 5 bases, leaving 9 bases between them. The CDR3 runs to 12 residues. From germline, CDR1 is LNHDA and CDR2 SQIVND (reference sequence). CDR3 region: CASTGTHNEQFF. DNA for the CDR3: TGTGCCAGTACCGGGACACACAATGAGCAGTTCTTC.

The chain has TRBV4-3 and TRBJ2-1, with 10 bases aligning to TRBD2. Germline lookup yields CDR1 LGHNA and CDR2 YSLEER. Trimming at V came to 0 bases and at J to 9 bases, leaving 11 bases not matched to a gene. The length of the CDR3 is 17 residues. The CDR3 DNA follows: TGCGCCAGCAGCCAAGATCCGGGGCTAGCGGGAGTCTCTGAGCAGTTCTTC. It yields the protein CASSQDPGLAGVSEQFF.